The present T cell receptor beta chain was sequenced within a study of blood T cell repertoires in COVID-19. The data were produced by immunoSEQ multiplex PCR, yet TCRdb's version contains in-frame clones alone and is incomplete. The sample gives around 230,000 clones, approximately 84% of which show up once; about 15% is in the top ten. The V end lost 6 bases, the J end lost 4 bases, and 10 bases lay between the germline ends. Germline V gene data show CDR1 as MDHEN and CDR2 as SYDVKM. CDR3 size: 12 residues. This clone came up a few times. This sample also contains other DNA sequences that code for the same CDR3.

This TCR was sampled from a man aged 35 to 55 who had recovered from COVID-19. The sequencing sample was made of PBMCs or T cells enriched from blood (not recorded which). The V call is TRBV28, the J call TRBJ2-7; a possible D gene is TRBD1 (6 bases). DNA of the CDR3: TGTGCCAGCAGCCGCGGACAGTACGAGCAGTACTTC. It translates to CASSRGQYEQYF.